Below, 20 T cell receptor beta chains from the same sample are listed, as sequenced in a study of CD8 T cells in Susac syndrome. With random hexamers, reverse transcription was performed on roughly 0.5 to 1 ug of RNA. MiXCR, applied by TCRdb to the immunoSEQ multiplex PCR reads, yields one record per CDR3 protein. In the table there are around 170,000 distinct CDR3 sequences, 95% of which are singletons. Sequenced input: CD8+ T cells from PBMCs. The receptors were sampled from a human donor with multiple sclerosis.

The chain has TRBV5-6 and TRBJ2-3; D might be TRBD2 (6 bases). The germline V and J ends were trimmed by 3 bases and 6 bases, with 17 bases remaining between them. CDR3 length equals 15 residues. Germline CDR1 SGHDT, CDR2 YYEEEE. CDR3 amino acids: CASSWEVGRGDTQYF. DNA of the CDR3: TGTGCCAGCAGCTGGGAGGTTGGACGCGGGGATACGCAGTATTTT.

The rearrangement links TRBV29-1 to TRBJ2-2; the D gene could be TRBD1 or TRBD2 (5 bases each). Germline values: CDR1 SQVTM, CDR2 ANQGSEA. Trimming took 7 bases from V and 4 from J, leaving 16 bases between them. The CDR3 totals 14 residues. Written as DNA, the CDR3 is TGCAGCGGTGTGGTCGCAGGGAGCACCGGGGAGCTGTTTTTT. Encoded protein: CSGVVAGSTGELFF.

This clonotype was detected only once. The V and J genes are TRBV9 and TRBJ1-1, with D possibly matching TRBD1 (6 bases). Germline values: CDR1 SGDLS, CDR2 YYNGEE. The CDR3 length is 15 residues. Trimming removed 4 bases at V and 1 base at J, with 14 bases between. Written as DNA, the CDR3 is TGTGCCAGCAGCCCGAGGGGACACCAGAACACTGAAGCTTTCTTT. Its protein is CASSPRGHQNTEAFF.

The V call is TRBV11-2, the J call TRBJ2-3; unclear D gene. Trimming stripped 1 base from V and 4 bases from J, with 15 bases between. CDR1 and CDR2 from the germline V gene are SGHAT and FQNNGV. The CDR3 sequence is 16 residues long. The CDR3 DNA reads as TGTGCCAGCAGCTTAGGGCGGCTAGGATATGCAGATACGCAGTATTTT. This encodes CASSLGRLGYADTQYF.

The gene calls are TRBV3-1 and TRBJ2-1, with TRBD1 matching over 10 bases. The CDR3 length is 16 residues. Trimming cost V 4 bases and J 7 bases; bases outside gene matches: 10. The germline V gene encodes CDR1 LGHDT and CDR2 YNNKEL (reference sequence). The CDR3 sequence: CASSREGTGAWNEQFF. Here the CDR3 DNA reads TGTGCCAGCAGCCGAGAGGGGACAGGGGCGTGGAATGAGCAGTTCTTC.

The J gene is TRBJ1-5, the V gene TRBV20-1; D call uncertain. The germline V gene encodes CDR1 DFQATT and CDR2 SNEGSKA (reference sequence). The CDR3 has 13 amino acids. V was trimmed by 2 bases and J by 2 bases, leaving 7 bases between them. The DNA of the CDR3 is TGCAGTGCTAGACGGCAGCGCAATCAGCCCCAGCATTTT. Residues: CSARRQRNQPQHF.

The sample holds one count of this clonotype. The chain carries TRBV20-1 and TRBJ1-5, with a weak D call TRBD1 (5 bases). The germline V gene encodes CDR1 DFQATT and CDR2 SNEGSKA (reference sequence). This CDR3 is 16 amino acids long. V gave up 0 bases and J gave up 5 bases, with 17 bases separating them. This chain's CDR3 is CSARDLDSSFHQPQHF. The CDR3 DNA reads TGCAGTGCTAGAGATCTTGACAGTTCTTTCCATCAGCCCCAGCATTTT.

The CDR3 bases are TGTGCCAGCAGCACCCCCAGGGGAGGGCTGGAAAACATTCAGTACTTC. This gives the protein CASSTPRGGLENIQYF. The V gene is TRBV7-9, the J gene TRBJ2-4; possible D gene TRBD2, 7 bases. V lost 5 bases, J lost 5 bases, and 19 bases lay in between. The V gene's germline CDR1 is SEHNR and CDR2 FQNEAQ (reference sequence). The CDR3 runs to 16 residues.

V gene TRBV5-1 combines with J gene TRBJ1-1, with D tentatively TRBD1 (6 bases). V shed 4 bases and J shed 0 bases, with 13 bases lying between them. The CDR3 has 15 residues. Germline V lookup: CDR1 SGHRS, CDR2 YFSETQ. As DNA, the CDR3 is TGCGCCAGCAGCAGAGGACAGAACATGAACACTGAAGCTTTCTTT. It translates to CASSRGQNMNTEAFF.

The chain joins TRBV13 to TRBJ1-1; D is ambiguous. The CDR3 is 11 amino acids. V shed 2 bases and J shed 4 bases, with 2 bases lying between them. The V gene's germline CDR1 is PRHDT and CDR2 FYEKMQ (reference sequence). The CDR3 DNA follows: TGTGCCAGCAGCTTAAGCACTGAAGCTTTCTTT. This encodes CASSLSTEAFF.

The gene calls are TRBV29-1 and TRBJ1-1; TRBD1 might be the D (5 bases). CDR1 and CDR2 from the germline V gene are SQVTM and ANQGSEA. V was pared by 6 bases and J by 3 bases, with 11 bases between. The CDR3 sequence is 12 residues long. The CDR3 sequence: CSVRGTYTEAFF. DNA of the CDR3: TGCAGCGTCAGAGGGACCTACACTGAAGCTTTCTTT.

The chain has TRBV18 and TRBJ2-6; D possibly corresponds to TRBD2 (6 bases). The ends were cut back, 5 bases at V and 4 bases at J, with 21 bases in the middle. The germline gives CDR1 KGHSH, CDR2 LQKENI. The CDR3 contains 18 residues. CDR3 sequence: CASSYTGSRFMGANVLTF. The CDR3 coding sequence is TGTGCCAGCTCATATACCGGGAGTCGCTTCATGGGGGCCAACGTCCTGACTTTC.

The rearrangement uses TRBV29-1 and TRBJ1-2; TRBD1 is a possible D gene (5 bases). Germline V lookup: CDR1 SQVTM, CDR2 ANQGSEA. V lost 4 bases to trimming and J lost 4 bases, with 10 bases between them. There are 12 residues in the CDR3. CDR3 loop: CSVGQGAYGYTF. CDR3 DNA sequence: TGCAGCGTTGGCCAGGGCGCCTATGGCTACACCTTC.

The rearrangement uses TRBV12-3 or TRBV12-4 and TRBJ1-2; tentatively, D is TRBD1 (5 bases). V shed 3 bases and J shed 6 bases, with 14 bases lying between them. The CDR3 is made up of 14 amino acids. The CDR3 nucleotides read TGTGCCAGCAGTTTGGGGCCAGTCTACGATGGCTACACCTTC. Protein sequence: CASSLGPVYDGYTF.

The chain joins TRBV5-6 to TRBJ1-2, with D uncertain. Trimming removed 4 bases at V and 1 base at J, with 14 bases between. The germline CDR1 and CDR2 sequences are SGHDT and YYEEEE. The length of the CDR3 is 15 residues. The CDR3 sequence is CASSDGEFGNYGYTF. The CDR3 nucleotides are TGTGCCAGCAGCGACGGGGAGTTTGGTAACTATGGCTACACCTTC.

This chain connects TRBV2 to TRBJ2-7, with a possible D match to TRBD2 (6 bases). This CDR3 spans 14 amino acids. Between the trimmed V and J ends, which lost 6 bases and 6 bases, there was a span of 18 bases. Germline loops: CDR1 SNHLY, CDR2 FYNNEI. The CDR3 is CASRAGPSPGEQYF. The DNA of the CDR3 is TGTGCCAGCAGGGCGGGGCCTAGTCCTGGCGAGCAGTACTTC.

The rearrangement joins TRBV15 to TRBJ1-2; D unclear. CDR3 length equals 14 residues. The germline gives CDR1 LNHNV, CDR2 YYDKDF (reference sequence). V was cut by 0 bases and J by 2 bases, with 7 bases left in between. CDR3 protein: CATSRDETNYGYTF. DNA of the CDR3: TGTGCCACCAGCAGAGACGAGACCAACTATGGCTACACCTTC.

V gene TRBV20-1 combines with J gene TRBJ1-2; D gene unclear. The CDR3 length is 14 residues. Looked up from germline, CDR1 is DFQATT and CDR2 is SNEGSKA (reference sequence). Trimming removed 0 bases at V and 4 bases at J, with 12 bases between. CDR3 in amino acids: CSARDLGFIYGYTF. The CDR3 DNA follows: TGCAGTGCTAGAGATCTCGGGTTTATCTATGGCTACACCTTC.

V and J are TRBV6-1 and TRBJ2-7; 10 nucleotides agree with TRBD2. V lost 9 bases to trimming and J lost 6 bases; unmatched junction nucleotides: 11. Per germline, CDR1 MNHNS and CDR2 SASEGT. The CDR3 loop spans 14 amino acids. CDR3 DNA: TGTGCCAGTAAGCGGGAGGGCCGTTTCCTCGAGCAGTACTTC. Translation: CASKREGRFLEQYF.

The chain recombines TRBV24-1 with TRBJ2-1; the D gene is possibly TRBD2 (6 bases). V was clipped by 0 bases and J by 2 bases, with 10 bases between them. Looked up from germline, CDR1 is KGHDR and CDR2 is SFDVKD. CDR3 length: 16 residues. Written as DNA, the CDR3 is TGTGCCACCAGTGATTTGCGCGGGGACGCCTACAATGAGCAGTTCTTC. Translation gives CATSDLRGDAYNEQFF.